This TCR beta chain was retrieved from a study of blood T cell repertoires in COVID-19. The wider study: Sites across the United States, Italy and Spain contributed samples from acute and convalescent COVID-19. T cells, B-cell-depleted T cells, or PBMCs provided the cDNA or gDNA that served as material.

Patients of the Seattle cohort, enrolled during active infection, were followed longitudinally. Original data processing: Cell counts per sample came from amplifying reference gene primers. The table came from immunoSEQ multiplex PCR; TCRdb's copy has only in-frame clones and leaves some out. The V and J calls and the clone size are those of that table, but D and trimming were determined from the DNA. This repertoire shows 150,000 to 180,000 clones, 70% to 90% found once; its top ten account for 0.6% to 0.7%. V shed 4 bases, J shed 1 base, and the junction held 1 base outside the gene matches. There are 15 residues in the CDR3. CDR1 is KGHSH and CDR2 is LQKENI in the germline V gene.

The sample taken for sequencing was peripheral blood. The TCR comes from a man aged 55 to 70 with COVID-19, enrolled during active disease. V usage is TRBV18 and J usage is TRBJ1-1, with 12 bases fitting TRBD1. In DNA form, the CDR3 reads TGTGCCAGCTCACGGGGACAGGGGGCGAACACTGAAGCTTTCTTT. It specifies CASSRGQGANTEAFF.